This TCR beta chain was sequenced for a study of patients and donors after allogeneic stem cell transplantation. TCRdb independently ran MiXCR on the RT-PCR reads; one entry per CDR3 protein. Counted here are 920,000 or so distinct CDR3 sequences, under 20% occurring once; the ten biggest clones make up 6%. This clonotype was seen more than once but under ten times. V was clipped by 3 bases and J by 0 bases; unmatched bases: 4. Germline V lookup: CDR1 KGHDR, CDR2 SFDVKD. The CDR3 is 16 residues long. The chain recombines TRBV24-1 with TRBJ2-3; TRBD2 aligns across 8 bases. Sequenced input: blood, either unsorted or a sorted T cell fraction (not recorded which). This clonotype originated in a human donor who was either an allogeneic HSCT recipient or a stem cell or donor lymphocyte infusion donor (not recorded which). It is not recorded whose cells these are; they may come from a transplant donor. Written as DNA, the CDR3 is TGTGCCACCAGTGATGTGACTAGCGCTAGCACAGATACGCAGTATTTT. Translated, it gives CATSDVTSASTDTQYF.